The next 14 T cell receptor beta chains were all read from a single sample in a study of blood T cell repertoires in COVID-19. The data were produced by immunoSEQ multiplex PCR, yet TCRdb's version contains in-frame clones alone and is incomplete. Of more than 200,000 clones detected, around 88% appear once; the ten largest clones hold around 1.8%. The sequenced sample was peripheral blood. These receptors all stem from a young man with active or convalescent COVID-19.

The chain employs TRBV5-1 and TRBJ2-4; 9 bases are a match to TRBD1. Germline V lookup: CDR1 SGHRS, CDR2 YFSETQ. Trimming at V came to 0 bases and at J to 7 bases, leaving 20 bases not matched to a gene. This CDR3 comprises 20 residues. CDR3 nucleotides: TGCGCCAGCAGCTTGGACCCTACTACACGAGGGACAGGGAATAAGAACATTCAGTACTTC. It translates to CASSLDPTTRGTGNKNIQYF.

This chain joins TRBV30 and TRBJ2-7; TRBD1 matches at 8 bases. From germline, CDR1 is GTSNPN and CDR2 SVGIG (reference sequence). The CDR3 is 12 amino acids. The V and J ends lost 0 bases and 11 bases, in that order; junction bases with no gene match: 6. The chain's CDR3 is CAWSVRLTGEYF. The CDR3 DNA follows: TGTGCCTGGAGTGTACGACTGACAGGGGAGTACTTC. The complete variable domain, with remaining parts taken from reference TRBV30 and TRBJ2-7, reads SQTIHQWPATLVQPVGSPLSLECTVEGTSNPNLYWYRQAAGRGLQLLFYSVGIGQISSEVPQNLSASRPQDRQFILSSKKLLLSDSGFYLCAWSVRLTGEYFGPGTRLTVT.

This sequence joins TRBV4-1 and TRBJ2-7; TRBD1 matches 8 bases. The CDR3 has 15 residues. V was clipped by 4 bases and J by 2 bases; unmatched bases: 7. The germline gives CDR1 MGHRA, CDR2 YSYEKL. The CDR3 DNA sequence: TGCGCCAGCAGCCGTGACCCAGGGGGCCCCTACGAGCAGTACTTC. It codes for CASSRDPGGPYEQYF.

The chain joins TRBV30 to TRBJ2-5; 10 bases align to TRBD1. CDR3 size: 15 residues. After removal of 2 bases from V and 4 bases from J, the junction contained 7 bases not matched to a gene. From germline, CDR1 is GTSNPN and CDR2 SVGIG (reference sequence). The CDR3 sequence is CAWSHTDRGRETQYF. DNA of the CDR3: TGTGCCTGGAGTCATACTGACAGGGGGCGAGAGACCCAGTACTTC.

The rearrangement links TRBV9 to TRBJ2-2, with D unresolved. V was clipped by 0 bases and J by 4 bases, with 13 bases between them. The CDR3 loop spans 16 amino acids. The V gene's germline CDR1 is SGDLS and CDR2 YYNGEE. DNA of the CDR3: TGTGCCAGCAGCGTAGTGGCTCCCTCGGGCACCGGGGAGCTGTTTTTT. The encoded protein is CASSVVAPSGTGELFF.

Details on this clone: This specimen includes other DNA sequences encoding the same CDR3. The chain carries TRBV30 and TRBJ1-1, with unresolved D. V was cut by 2 bases and J by 5 bases, with 6 bases left in between. The CDR3 has 11 amino acids. The germline gives CDR1 GTSNPN, CDR2 SVGIG (reference sequence). The CDR3 nucleotides are TGTGCCTGGAGTCGGGGAACTGAAGCTTTCTTT. This sequence encodes CAWSRGTEAFF.

This chain uses TRBV5-8 with TRBJ1-2; TRBD1 agrees at 9 bases. The CDR3 is 18 residues long. The germline gives CDR1 SGHTS, CDR2 YDEGEE. Germline trimming cut 1 base from V and 4 bases from J; bases unmatched to any gene: 14. The CDR3 here is CASSLSHGTGLSSYGYTF. The CDR3 nucleotides read TGTGCCAGCAGCTTGTCCCATGGGACAGGGCTGTCTTCCTATGGCTACACCTTC.

The chain links TRBV5-1 to TRBJ2-3, with 11 bases lining up with TRBD1. CDR1 SGHRS and CDR2 YFSETQ come from the germline V gene. This CDR3 is built from 17 residues. J gave up 3 bases and V 3 bases, and 9 bases lay outside the gene matches. In DNA, the CDR3 is TGCGCCAGCAGCTCCCGAGTGGGACAGGGGGGGACAGATACGCAGTATTTT. This sequence encodes CASSSRVGQGGTDTQYF. Complete variable domain (other parts from reference TRBV5-1 and TRBJ2-3): KAGVTQTPRYLIKTRGQQVTLSCSPISGHRSVSWYQQTPGQGLQFLFEYFSETQRNKGNFPGRFSGRQFSNSRSEMNVSTLELGDSALYLCASSSRVGQGGTDTQYFGPGTRLTVL.

The chain combines TRBV10-3 with TRBJ2-3, with TRBD2 identical over 8 bases. CDR1 is ENHRY, CDR2 SYGVKD, per germline. The CDR3 totals 17 residues. V trimming: 4 bases; J trimming: 2 bases; junction bases outside the gene matches: 11. The CDR3 protein is CAISGHLLADNTDTQYF. CDR3 nucleotide sequence: TGTGCCATCAGTGGGCACTTACTAGCGGACAACACAGATACGCAGTATTTT.

The rearrangement joins TRBV15 to TRBJ1-4; weak D call: TRBD1 (5 bases). Per germline, CDR1 LNHNV and CDR2 YYDKDF (reference sequence). The CDR3 contains 14 residues. Trimming removed 1 base at V and 7 bases at J, with 10 bases between. The CDR3 DNA reads TGTGCCACCAGCAGAGGACAGATTCCTGAAAAACTGTTTTTT. Its translation is CATSRGQIPEKLFF.

This chain links TRBV7-9 with TRBJ2-3, with D possibly matching TRBD2 (6 bases). Germline V lookup: CDR1 SEHNR, CDR2 FQNEAQ (reference sequence). Trimming shortened V by 5 bases and J by 0 bases, and 18 bases separated the two germline ends. The CDR3 covers 17 residues. The CDR3 DNA is TGTGCCAGCAGCCCCGGAGATGCGGGAACTAGCACAGATACGCAGTATTTT. Translation: CASSPGDAGTSTDTQYF.

The genes are TRBV7-2 and TRBJ2-1; possibly TRBD2 for D (6 bases). Per the germline V gene, CDR1 is SGHTA and CDR2 is FQGNSA. This CDR3 spans 15 amino acids. Trimming took 3 bases from V and 5 from J, leaving 14 bases between them. The CDR3 bases are TGTGCCAGCAGCTTCGTGGCGGGGCGCGACAATGAGCAGTTCTTC. Encoded protein: CASSFVAGRDNEQFF.

This clone was observed a few times. The chain carries TRBV4-2 and TRBJ2-1, with no clear D. The CDR3 extends over 15 amino acids. Trimming removed 0 bases from V and 8 bases from J, with 14 bases in between. In germline, CDR1 is LGHNA, CDR2 YNFKEQ. This CDR3 is CASSQDDEVADEQFF. In nucleotides, the CDR3 is TGTGCCAGCAGCCAAGATGACGAAGTTGCGGATGAGCAGTTCTTC.

J is TRBJ1-2 and V is TRBV19; 7 bases match TRBD1. The CDR3 is made up of 13 amino acids. The junction had 3 bases not matched to a gene; V was cut back by 5 bases and J by 3 bases. The germline gives CDR1 LNHDA, CDR2 SQIVND (reference sequence). This CDR3 is CASSLGTDYGYTF. CDR3 in DNA: TGTGCCAGTAGTCTGGGGACAGACTATGGCTACACCTTC.